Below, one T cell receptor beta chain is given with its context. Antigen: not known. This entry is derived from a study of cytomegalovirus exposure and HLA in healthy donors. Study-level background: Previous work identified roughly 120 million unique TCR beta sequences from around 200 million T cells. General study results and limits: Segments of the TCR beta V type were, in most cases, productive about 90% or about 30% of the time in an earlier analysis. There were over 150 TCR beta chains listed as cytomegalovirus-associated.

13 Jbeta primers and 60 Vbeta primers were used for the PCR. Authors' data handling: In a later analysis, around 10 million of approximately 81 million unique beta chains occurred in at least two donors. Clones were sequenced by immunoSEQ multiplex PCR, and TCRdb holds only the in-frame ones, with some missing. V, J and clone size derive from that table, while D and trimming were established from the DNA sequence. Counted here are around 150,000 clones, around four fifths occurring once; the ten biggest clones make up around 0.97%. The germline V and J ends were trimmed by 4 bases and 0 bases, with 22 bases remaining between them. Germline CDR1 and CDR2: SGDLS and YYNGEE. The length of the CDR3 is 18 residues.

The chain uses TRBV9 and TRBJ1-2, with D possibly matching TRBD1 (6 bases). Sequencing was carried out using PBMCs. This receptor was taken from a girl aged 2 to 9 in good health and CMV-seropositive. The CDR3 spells CASSSPRGHGGSNYGYTF. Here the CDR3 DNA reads TGTGCCAGCAGCTCCCCAAGAGGGCATGGGGGCTCTAACTATGGCTACACCTTC.